Listed here is a single T cell receptor beta chain. These data come from a study of PD-L1 blockade in urothelial cancer. Only in-frame clones appear in the TCRdb table, and some are missing; sequencing was by immunoSEQ multiplex PCR. The data contain 100,000 to 150,000 clones, 86% of them singletons. The CDR3 has 15 amino acids. Trimming pared 5 bases from V and 9 bases from J, leaving 23 bases between. Germline V gives CDR1 GTSNPN, CDR2 SVGIG (reference sequence). Time point denoted: peripheral blood 6 weeks after treatment start. The patients had locally advanced or metastatic urothelial carcinoma. This clonotype was sampled from a middle-aged man with urothelial cancer. Specimen: PBMCs, collected around atezolizumab (anti-PD-L1) treatment. The V gene is TRBV30, the J gene TRBJ2-1; TRBD2 might be the D (7 bases). In DNA, the CDR3 is TGTGCCTGGCTCGGTGGGGGGGGAGGGGGATCTGAGCAGTTCTTC. Protein: CAWLGGGGGGSEQFF. Supplemented by reference TRBV30 and TRBJ2-1, the full variable domain reads SQTIHQWPATLVQPVGSPLSLECTVEGTSNPNLYWYRQAAGRGLQLLFYSVGIGQISSEVPQNLSASRPQDRQFILSSKKLLLSDSGFYLCAWLGGGGGGSEQFFGPGTRLTVL.